The sample holds many counts of the clone carrying this T cell receptor beta chain. This entry belongs to a study of molecular identifiers for immune sequencing clone quantification. Trimming shortened V by 2 bases and J by 4 bases, and 11 bases separated the two germline ends. Per germline, CDR1 DFQATT and CDR2 SNEGSKA (reference sequence). CDR3 length: 13 residues. TCRdb redid the calling of the PCR reads with MiXCR, one entry per CDR3 protein. The sample carries about 640,000 distinct CDR3 sequences, roughly 21% recorded once. The clonotype was recovered from a human donor in good health. Some libraries in this study had Jurkat cell RNA spiked in. This chain joins TRBV20-1 and TRBJ1-1; D is ambiguous. Material for sequencing was naive CD8+ T cells from blood, with Jurkat cell RNA spiked in. Subset indicated: FACS-sorted CD8+CD4-CCR7+CD45RA+ naive T cells. The CDR3 coding sequence is TGCAGTGCTAGACCCAGGAGGGTCACTGAAGCTTTCTTT. Its translation is CSARPRRVTEAFF.